This T cell receptor (beta chain) was recorded in a study of T-cell reconstitution after alpha-beta-depleted transplantation in children. Ten or more counts support this clonotype. V lost 0 bases to trimming and J lost 5 bases, with 13 bases between them. Germline V lookup: CDR1 PRHDT, CDR2 FYEKMQ (reference sequence). The CDR3 covers 15 residues. Preparation of the TCRbeta library used unique molecular identifiers. TCRdb ran MiXCR on the PCR reads and lists one entry per CDR3 protein. The repertoire holds fewer than 200,000 distinct CDR3 sequences, with over 5.5% as singletons. This rearrangement joins TRBV13 to TRBJ1-2; D is unclear. Sequenced material: PBMCs from the stem cell graft donor, taken from the stem cell graft. This sequence originates from a human donor who donated a stem cell graft to a child with Wiskott-Aldrich syndrome. Here the CDR3 reads CASSLGVSLAYGYTF. CDR3 bases: TGTGCCAGCAGCTTAGGCGTGTCCCTTGCTTATGGCTACACCTTC.